This entry is about one T cell receptor (beta chain). Its antigen remains unidentified. Profiling relied on immunoSEQ multiplex PCR, and the TCRdb table lists in-frame clones only, not all of them. The sample yields about 730,000 clones, just under 75% seen once. The entry originates in a study of shared clonotypes between healthy human individuals. About the research overall: Donor ages ranged 18 to 49 years: two women, a few men.

Between the trimmed V and J ends, which lost 4 bases and 1 base, there was a span of 10 bases. Germline values: CDR1 SGHTA, CDR2 FQGNSA. CDR3 length: 14 residues. Study-wide results and caveats: How much donors shared clonotypes was expected to be affected by sequencing depth. Sharing across a handful of donors was seen in 4% to 5.5% of naive CD4 clonotypes.

The rearrangement joins TRBV7-2 to TRBJ2-5; D unclear. Sequencing used memory CD4+ T cells sorted from blood. The subset is: CD45RA-negative fraction. This clonotype was sampled from a woman in her twenties or thirties in good health. The CDR3 here is CASSSTVSQETQYF. The CDR3, as DNA: TGTGCCAGCAGCTCGACCGTAAGCCAAGAGACCCAGTACTTC.